These 32 T cell receptor beta chains share one sample of origin, sequenced in a study of cytomegalovirus exposure and HLA in healthy donors. PCR primers comprised 60 Vbeta and 13 Jbeta primers. Sequencing was performed with immunoSEQ multiplex PCR; in TCRdb, only in-frame clones are kept and a portion is missing. The repertoire consists of around 91,000 clones, with more than 75% occurring once and the leading ten covering 9.2%. Specimen: PBMCs. Receptor source: a man aged 25-45 years in good health and CMV-seropositive.

This clone turned up a few times. DNA of the CDR3: TGTGCCAGCAGCGTAGGCGGGGTGACTAATGAAAAACTGTTTTTT. Its translation is CASSVGGVTNEKLFF. The chain has TRBV9 and TRBJ1-4; D unresolved. V was trimmed by 0 bases and J by 2 bases, leaving 8 bases between them. Germline CDR1 reads SGDLS; CDR2 reads YYNGEE. The CDR3 spans 15 residues.

This chain connects TRBV2 to TRBJ1-5; tentatively, D is TRBD1 (5 bases). V lost 7 bases, J lost 4 bases, and 17 bases lay in between. The germline V gene encodes CDR1 SNHLY and CDR2 FYNNEI. The CDR3 runs to 15 residues. The CDR3 sequence is CASKGRADYNQPQHF. The CDR3 bases are TGTGCCAGCAAAGGCAGGGCAGATTATAATCAGCCCCAGCATTTT. Together with reference TRBV2 and TRBJ1-5, the CDR3 gives the full variable domain: EPEVTQTPSHQVTQMGQEVILRCVPISNHLYFYWYRQILGQKVEFLVSFYNNEISEKSEIFDDQFSVERPDGSNFTLKIRSTKLEDSAMYFCASKGRADYNQPQHFGDGTRLSIL.

The table lists this clone with a few counts. The J gene is TRBJ1-1, the V gene TRBV14; 7 nucleotides align to TRBD1. The CDR3 has 17 amino acids. With 1 base clipped from V and 1 base from J, the junction kept 9 bases outside the gene matches. Germline V CDR1 and CDR2: SGHDN, FVKESK. In nucleotides, the CDR3 is TGTGCCAGCAGCCAAGCTCGAACAGGGGTGGGGAACACTGAAGCTTTCTTT. Its translation: CASSQARTGVGNTEAFF. The whole variable domain, filled in from reference TRBV14 and TRBJ1-1, reads EAGVTQFPSHSVIEKGQTVTLRCDPISGHDNLYWYRRVMGKEIKFLLHFVKESKQDESGMPNNRFLAERTGGTYSTLKVQPAELEDSGVYFCASSQARTGVGNTEAFFGQGTRLTVV.

This clone was seen a single time. J is TRBJ1-2 and V is TRBV13; 7 bases map to TRBD1. V dropped 5 bases and J dropped 4; count of bases not matched to a gene: 7. This CDR3 region has 14 residues. Germline V gene data show CDR1 as PRHDT and CDR2 as FYEKMQ (reference sequence). The CDR3 loop is CASSPDRAGYGYTF. The CDR3 nucleotides read TGTGCCAGCAGCCCAGACAGGGCGGGCTATGGCTACACCTTC.

This chain connects TRBV5-1 to TRBJ2-7; 15 bases map to TRBD2. CDR1 and CDR2 from the germline V gene are SGHRS and YFSETQ. V lost 5 bases to trimming and J lost 4 bases; unmatched junction nucleotides: 10. The CDR3 has 17 residues. For the CDR3, the DNA is TGCGCCAGCAGTCAGGGGCAGGGACTAGCGGGAGGTTACGAGCAGTACTTC. It translates to CASSQGQGLAGGYEQYF.

The rearrangement joins TRBV2 to TRBJ2-3; no firm D call. CDR1 and CDR2 (germline): SNHLY, FYNNEI. V lost 0 bases and J lost 6, with 4 bases in between. The CDR3 spans 12 residues. CDR3 sequence (DNA): TGTGCCAGCAGTGAAGCAGCTGATACGCAGTATTTT. Its translation is CASSEAADTQYF.

The chain carries TRBV28 and TRBJ1-5; D is uncertain. The CDR3 covers 19 residues. CDR1 is MDHEN, CDR2 SYDVKM, per germline. The V end lost 1 base, the J end lost 2 bases, and 21 bases lay between the germline ends. This CDR3 is CASSLSPPEEGWGNQPQHF. CDR3 in DNA: TGTGCCAGCAGTTTATCCCCCCCCGAAGAGGGCTGGGGCAATCAGCCCCAGCATTTT.

With respect to this clone: One end of the junction is discordant with germline, which a read error may explain. The genes are TRBV29-1 and TRBJ2-7; the match to TRBD2 covers 9 bases. In germline, CDR1 is SQVTM, CDR2 ANQGSEA. The CDR3 extends over 14 amino acids. The CDR3 spells CSVASSGDSYGQYF. The CDR3 bases are TGCAGCGTTGCGTCTAGCGGGGACTCCTACGGGCAGTACTTC.

This chain uses TRBV4-1 with TRBJ2-7; 8 bases align to TRBD1. This CDR3 region has 15 residues. Germline loops: CDR1 MGHRA, CDR2 YSYEKL. V dropped 4 bases and J dropped 6; count of bases not matched to a gene: 11. CDR3 residues: CASSLWTGMTSEQYF. The DNA for the CDR3 is TGCGCCAGCAGCCTATGGACAGGGATGACGTCCGAGCAGTACTTC.

The chain's CDR3 is CASSFGTASSYEQYF. The CDR3 region has the DNA TGTGCCAGCAGTTTTGGGACAGCAAGCTCCTACGAGCAGTACTTC. The chain carries TRBV6-5 and TRBJ2-7, with 7 bases fitting TRBD1. The CDR3 length is 15 residues. Germline V lookup: CDR1 MNHEY, CDR2 SVGAGI. The J segment lost 0 bases and the V segment lost 4 bases, leaving 6 bases of the junction unmatched.

The chain employs TRBV30 and TRBJ1-1, with D possibly matching TRBD1 (5 bases). V lost 0 bases and J 7 bases, leaving 12 bases between the germline ends. Per the germline V gene, CDR1 is GTSNPN and CDR2 is SVGIG (reference sequence). This CDR3 is built from 13 residues. In DNA, the CDR3 is TGTGCCTGGAGTGTACGTCAGGGAAATGAAGCTTTCTTT. Translating gives CAWSVRQGNEAFF.

The gene calls are TRBV4-1 and TRBJ2-1, with no clear D. The CDR3 totals 16 residues. Germline V gene sequence: CDR1 MGHRA, CDR2 YSYEKL. V lost 0 bases and J lost 8, with 17 bases in between. CDR3 residues: CASSQEVSLESDEQFF. As DNA, the CDR3 is TGCGCCAGCAGCCAAGAGGTAAGCCTCGAATCCGATGAGCAGTTCTTC.

This rearrangement joins TRBV27 to TRBJ2-7, with 7 bases fitting TRBD1. CDR1 MNHEY and CDR2 SMNVEV come from the germline V gene (reference sequence). Losses at the gene ends were 8 bases for V and 3 bases for J; bases not matched to a gene: 7. This CDR3 contains 13 residues. CDR3 loop: CASRQGGGYEQYF. CDR3 DNA: TGTGCCAGCCGCCAAGGGGGCGGCTACGAGCAGTACTTC.

V usage is TRBV25-1 and J usage is TRBJ2-3, with 11 positions matching TRBD2. The V gene end was trimmed by 8 bases and the J gene end by 15 bases; junction bases not matched to a gene: 4. The CDR3 contains 10 residues. Germline-derived CDR1 and CDR2 are MGHDK and SYGVNS. Written as DNA, the CDR3 is TGTGCCAGCGGACTAGCGGGTAACTATTTT. It is translated as CASGLAGNYF.

The chain joins TRBV7-2 to TRBJ1-3; a weak D match, TRBD1 (5 bases). Between the trimmed V and J ends, which lost 1 base and 0 bases, there was a span of 13 bases. Germline V gene sequence: CDR1 SGHTA, CDR2 FQGNSA. CDR3 length: 17 amino acids. Written as DNA, the CDR3 is TGTGCCAGCAGCTTAGTACCAGGGCTAAGCTCTGGAAACACCATATATTTT. This encodes CASSLVPGLSSGNTIYF.

The chain employs TRBV7-9 and TRBJ1-1; D possibly corresponds to TRBD1 (5 bases). Looked up from germline, CDR1 is SEHNR and CDR2 is FQNEAQ (reference sequence). This CDR3 has 12 amino acids. Trimming left V 1 base short and J 13 bases short, with 13 bases between. The CDR3 DNA reads as TGTGCCAGCAGCTTAGTGGAGGGTAGGGGTTTCTTT. Its translation is CASSLVEGRGFF.

The sample holds one count of this clone. The chain uses TRBV6-1 and TRBJ1-5, with D possibly matching TRBD1 (5 bases). Per the germline V gene, CDR1 is MNHNS and CDR2 is SASEGT. V was shortened by 8 bases and J by 4 bases, with 15 bases between the two germline ends. This CDR3 is 14 amino acids long. CDR3 bases: TGTGCCAGCGGGTGGGGGGAGACGAATCAGCCCCAGCATTTT. Amino acids: CASGWGETNQPQHF.

This clone is a singleton in its sample. The genes are TRBV6-1 and TRBJ1-3, with TRBD1 identical over 7 bases. The J segment lost 2 bases and the V segment lost 4 bases, leaving 2 bases of the junction unmatched. This CDR3 has 14 amino acids. Germline lookup yields CDR1 MNHNS and CDR2 SASEGT. CDR3 in DNA: TGTGCCAGCAGTGCAGACAGGGCTGGAAACACCATATATTTT. It encodes CASSADRAGNTIYF.

This chain connects TRBV19 to TRBJ2-7; D gene ambiguous. V lost 4 bases and J 4 bases, leaving 5 bases between the germline ends. Germline-derived CDR1 and CDR2 are LNHDA and SQIVND (reference sequence). CDR3 size: 11 residues. CDR3 sequence: CASSTEYEQYF. CDR3 coding DNA: TGTGCCAGTAGTACCGAGTACGAGCAGTACTTC.

This chain uses TRBV6-4 with TRBJ2-2; D gene unclear. From germline, CDR1 is MRHNA and CDR2 SNTAGT. V lost 9 bases, J lost 5 bases, and 16 bases lay in between. The CDR3 spans 14 residues. The CDR3 DNA follows: TGTGCCAGATCAGCGTCAAGTGGAACCGGGGAGCTGTTTTTT. Protein sequence: CARSASSGTGELFF.

The rearrangement links TRBV20-1 to TRBJ2-7; D is ambiguous. V dropped 5 bases and J dropped 3 bases, with 8 bases sitting between them. Germline assignment: CDR1 DFQATT and CDR2 SNEGSKA (reference sequence). The CDR3 spans 11 residues. CDR3: CSALRSYEQYF. In DNA form, the CDR3 reads TGCAGTGCTCTTAGAAGCTACGAGCAGTACTTC.

The chain combines TRBV5-1 with TRBJ2-2; D ambiguous. This CDR3 has 15 residues. Germline V gene lookup returns CDR1 SGHRS and CDR2 YFSETQ. The V end lost 0 bases, the J end lost 2 bases, and 8 bases lay between the germline ends. Written as DNA, the CDR3 is TGCGCCAGCAGCTTGGGCCCCACTAACACCGGGGAGCTGTTTTTT. It codes for CASSLGPTNTGELFF.

This clone has only one observation. The chain joins TRBV19 to TRBJ2-7; D is unclear. CDR3 length equals 12 residues. The germline V gene encodes CDR1 LNHDA and CDR2 SQIVND (reference sequence). Trimming took off 3 bases at V and 4 bases at J, with 7 bases between the two ends. CDR3 loop: CASSINRYEQYF. In DNA, the CDR3 is TGTGCCAGTAGTATCAACAGATACGAGCAGTACTTC.

This chain links TRBV5-1 with TRBJ2-7, with 10 nucleotides matching TRBD1. The V gene end was trimmed by 2 bases and the J gene end by 5 bases; junction bases not matched to a gene: 4. Per germline, CDR1 SGHRS and CDR2 YFSETQ. This CDR3 is built from 14 residues. The CDR3 region is CASSLGTGVHEQYF. CDR3 DNA sequence: TGCGCCAGCAGCTTAGGGACAGGGGTCCACGAGCAGTACTTC.

This clone occurred a few times. The rearrangement links TRBV15 to TRBJ1-1; a weak D match, TRBD1 (6 bases). V gave up 3 bases and J gave up 1 base, with 9 bases separating them. Germline assignment: CDR1 LNHNV and CDR2 YYDKDF (reference sequence). This CDR3 contains 14 residues. This chain's CDR3 is CATSSLDRNTEAFF. As DNA, the CDR3 is TGTGCCACCAGCAGCCTGGACAGGAACACTGAAGCTTTCTTT.

The CDR3 loop is CASSLGWDRGVDTQYF. CDR3 coding DNA: TGCGCCAGCAGCTTGGGGTGGGACAGGGGAGTGGATACGCAGTATTTT. The chain has TRBV5-1 and TRBJ2-3, with 10 bases matching TRBD1. Germline V gives CDR1 SGHRS, CDR2 YFSETQ. V shed 0 bases, J shed 6 bases, and the junction held 7 bases outside the gene matches. This CDR3 is 16 amino acids long.

V gene TRBV9 combines with J gene TRBJ2-2; TRBD1 matches 7 bases. The CDR3 is made up of 16 amino acids. Germline trimming cut 0 bases from V and 6 bases from J; bases unmatched to any gene: 8. Germline CDR1 and CDR2: SGDLS and YYNGEE. CDR3 region: CASSVEETGLAGELFF. The CDR3 DNA follows: TGTGCCAGCAGCGTAGAAGAGACAGGGCTGGCCGGGGAGCTGTTTTTT.

The chain joins TRBV10-3 to TRBJ2-1; weak D call: TRBD2 (5 bases). The CDR3 covers 11 residues. Trimming shortened V by 6 bases and J by 9 bases, and 9 bases separated the two germline ends. The germline gives CDR1 ENHRY, CDR2 SYGVKD. The chain's CDR3 is CAIRAGVEQFF. In nucleotides, the CDR3 is TGTGCCATCAGGGCCGGGGTTGAGCAGTTCTTC.

This chain connects TRBV28 to TRBJ2-7, with a tentative D call TRBD2 (7 bases). The CDR3 runs to 15 residues. Trimming shortened V by 3 bases and J by 3 bases, and 15 bases separated the two germline ends. Germline V lookup: CDR1 MDHEN, CDR2 SYDVKM. In DNA form, the CDR3 reads TGTGCCAGCAGTTTTGGGGGGGGCCCACACTACGAGCAGTACTTC. Amino acids: CASSFGGGPHYEQYF.

The chain carries TRBV5-1 and TRBJ2-3; 8 bases line up with TRBD2. Per germline, CDR1 SGHRS and CDR2 YFSETQ. Trimming at V came to 4 bases and at J to 2 bases, leaving 9 bases not matched to a gene. The CDR3 is 16 amino acids. Written as DNA, the CDR3 is TGCGCCAGCAGCCCTCGGGAGGGTAGAGACACAGATACGCAGTATTTT. It specifies CASSPREGRDTDTQYF.

The rearrangement uses TRBV28 and TRBJ1-4; TRBD1 aligns across 10 bases. Germline-derived CDR1 and CDR2 are MDHEN and SYDVKM. This CDR3 spans 14 amino acids. J gave up 7 bases and V 6 bases, and 5 bases lay outside the gene matches. Here the CDR3 DNA reads TGTGCCAGCAGAGACGGACAGGGGGGTGAAAAACTGTTTTTT. This translates into CASRDGQGGEKLFF.

This chain links TRBV4-1 with TRBJ2-5; TRBD2 agrees at 8 bases. The V segment lost 4 bases and the J segment 5 bases; nucleotides outside the gene matches: 12. This CDR3 is built from 16 residues. The germline V gene encodes CDR1 MGHRA and CDR2 YSYEKL. The CDR3: CASSPQAGVYLETQYF. The CDR3 DNA sequence: TGCGCCAGCAGCCCCCAAGCGGGAGTATATTTGGAGACCCAGTACTTC.